This paragraph covers one T cell receptor (beta chain) sequence. This sample includes further DNA sequences coding for the same CDR3. The trim removed 5 bases at V and 6 bases at J, leaving 4 bases unmatched. This CDR3 has 14 residues. From germline, CDR1 is SGHRS and CDR2 YFSETQ. The record originates from a study of blood T cell repertoires in COVID-19. Clones were sequenced by immunoSEQ multiplex PCR, and TCRdb holds only the in-frame ones, with some missing. The repertoire holds 200,000 or so clones, with roughly 76% as singletons. This TCR derives from an elderly woman with COVID-19, enrolled during active disease. This chain joins TRBV5-1 and TRBJ2-1; 11 nucleotides match TRBD1. Specimen: peripheral blood. In nucleotides, the CDR3 is TGCGCCAGCAGAACCGGGACAGGGGGCAATGAGCAGTTCTTC. Translating gives CASRTGTGGNEQFF.